The 7 T cell receptor beta chains presented below share a single source sample, sequenced in a study of OX40 agonist ivuxolimab in advanced cancers. The data were produced by immunoSEQ multiplex PCR, yet TCRdb's version contains in-frame clones alone and is incomplete. The sample lists approximately 58,000 clones, 82% occurring once. The sequenced sample was CD4+ or CD8+ T cells sorted from blood, obtained in a trial of the OX40 agonist ivuxolimab. These receptors were taken from an adult with an advanced solid tumor such as melanoma, head and neck, liver or kidney cancer.

This clone was detected only a few times. The V and J genes are TRBV15 and TRBJ2-3; D possibly matches TRBD1 or TRBD2 (5 bases each). Per germline, CDR1 LNHNV and CDR2 YYDKDF (reference sequence). The length of the CDR3 is 15 residues. V was cut by 5 bases and J by 7 bases, with 19 bases left in between. The CDR3 DNA sequence: TGTGCCACCAGCTCCGGGACCGGAGACTCTTATACGCAGTATTTT. Protein product: CATSSGTGDSYTQYF.

The chain joins TRBV30 to TRBJ1-5; D remains ambiguous. The germline gives CDR1 GTSNPN, CDR2 SVGIG (reference sequence). V was shortened by 2 bases and J by 1 base, with 9 bases between the two germline ends. The length of the CDR3 is 14 residues. The chain's CDR3 is CAWSKDTSNQPQHF. CDR3 DNA sequence: TGTGCCTGGAGTAAAGACACGAGCAATCAGCCCCAGCATTTT. The variable domain in full, with the rest retrieved from reference TRBV30 and TRBJ1-5, is SQTIHQWPATLVQPVGSPLSLECTVEGTSNPNLYWYRQAAGRGLQLLFYSVGIGQISSEVPQNLSASRPQDRQFILSSKKLLLSDSGFYLCAWSKDTSNQPQHFGDGTRLSIL.

The V and J genes are TRBV28 and TRBJ2-4, with 10 bases matching TRBD2. J gave up 4 bases and V 5 bases, and 11 bases lay outside the gene matches. The germline gives CDR1 MDHEN, CDR2 SYDVKM. The CDR3 loop spans 17 amino acids. The CDR3 DNA sequence: TGTGCCAGCAGTCCCCTTGGACTAGCGGTATCAAAAAACATTCAGTACTTC. Translating gives CASSPLGLAVSKNIQYF.

In its sample, this clone was seen a few times. The rearrangement uses TRBV10-3 and TRBJ1-1, with D unresolved. The ends were cut back, 2 bases at V and 7 bases at J, with 5 bases in the middle. The CDR3 spans 11 residues. From germline, CDR1 is ENHRY and CDR2 SYGVKD. CDR3 amino acids: CAISERSEAFF. CDR3 coding DNA: TGTGCCATCAGTGAGCGCAGTGAAGCTTTCTTT.

The rearrangement uses TRBV2 and TRBJ1-5; maybe TRBD1 (6 bases). Germline V gene sequence: CDR1 SNHLY, CDR2 FYNNEI. The CDR3 length is 14 residues. V gave up 8 bases and J gave up 3 bases, with 14 bases separating them. This CDR3 is CASSGALPNQPQHF. As DNA, the CDR3 is TGTGCCAGCTCGGGGGCATTACCCAATCAGCCCCAGCATTTT.

As DNA, the CDR3 is TGTGCCAGTCTAATCCCGGGACAGGTAGACTATGGCTACACCTTC. Its translation is CASLIPGQVDYGYTF. The rearrangement links TRBV2 to TRBJ1-2, with TRBD1 identical over 8 bases. V was clipped by 9 bases and J by 3 bases; unmatched bases: 12. The V gene's germline CDR1 is SNHLY and CDR2 FYNNEI. The CDR3 runs to 15 residues.

This clone has just a few counts. The chain combines TRBV11-2 with TRBJ2-7; 7 bases line up with TRBD1. From germline, CDR1 is SGHAT and CDR2 FQNNGV. The length of the CDR3 is 16 residues. Trimming removed 5 bases from V and 3 bases from J; junction bases left unmatched: 13. CDR3 sequence: CASSHYRGQRDYEQYF. CDR3 sequence (DNA): TGTGCCAGCAGCCACTATAGGGGACAGCGAGACTACGAGCAGTACTTC.